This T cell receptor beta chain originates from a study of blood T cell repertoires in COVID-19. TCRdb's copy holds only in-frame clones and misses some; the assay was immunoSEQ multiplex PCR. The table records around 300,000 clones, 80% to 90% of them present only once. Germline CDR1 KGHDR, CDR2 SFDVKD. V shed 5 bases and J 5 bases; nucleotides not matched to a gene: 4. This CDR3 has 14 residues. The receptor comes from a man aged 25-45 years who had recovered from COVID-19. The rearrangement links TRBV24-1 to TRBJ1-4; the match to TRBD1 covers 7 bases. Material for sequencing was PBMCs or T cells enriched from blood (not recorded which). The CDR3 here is CATSAGQSNEKLFF. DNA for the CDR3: TGTGCCACCAGTGCGGGACAGTCGAATGAAAAACTGTTTTTT.